The 9 T cell receptor beta chains reported below all come from one sample, sequenced in a study of cytomegalovirus exposure and HLA in healthy donors. 13 Jbeta primers and 60 Vbeta primers were used for the PCR. Sequencing was performed with immunoSEQ multiplex PCR; in TCRdb, only in-frame clones are kept and a portion is missing. This table has about 35,000 clones, 76% appearing once. The sample taken for sequencing was PBMCs. These receptors were collected from a woman in her twenties or thirties in good health and CMV-seropositive.

This clone was recorded only once. The rearrangement uses TRBV7-3 and TRBJ1-5, with 11 bases identical to TRBD1. V shed 1 base, J shed 3 bases, and the junction held 8 bases outside the gene matches. Germline CDR1 reads SGHTA; CDR2 reads FQGTGA. This CDR3 region has 18 residues. CDR3 sequence: CASSLRVRDRGVNQPQHF. CDR3 coding DNA: TGTGCCAGCAGCTTAAGAGTAAGGGACAGGGGGGTCAATCAGCCCCAGCATTTT.

The chain carries TRBV10-3 and TRBJ1-1, with TRBD1 matching over 8 bases. Germline trimming cut 7 bases from V and 0 bases from J; bases unmatched to any gene: 7. The CDR3 is 15 residues long. CDR1 is ENHRY and CDR2 is SYGVKD in the germline V gene. CDR3 loop: CAINEQGVVNTEAFF. Here the CDR3 DNA reads TGTGCCATCAATGAACAGGGGGTTGTGAACACTGAAGCTTTCTTT.

The rearrangement uses TRBV5-4 and TRBJ2-1, with D possibly being TRBD1 (6 bases). V was pared by 0 bases and J by 2 bases, with 12 bases between. There are 16 residues in the CDR3. The germline V gene has CDR1 SGHNT and CDR2 YYREEE (reference sequence). The CDR3: CASSLAGTLTYNEQFF. CDR3 bases: TGTGCCAGCAGCTTGGCCGGGACACTGACCTACAATGAGCAGTTCTTC.

On this clone: The junction shows a germline mismatch at one end, possibly a read error. The chain is built from TRBV7-9 and TRBJ1-4; TRBD1 might be the D (5 bases). Germline CDR1 reads SEHNR; CDR2 reads FQNEAQ (reference sequence). The CDR3 spans 17 residues. CDR3 residues: CSSSLGLYQGTNEKLFF. CDR3 bases: TGTTCCAGCAGCTTAGGCCTTTACCAGGGTACTAATGAAAAACTGTTTTTT.

This chain uses TRBV19 with TRBJ2-7; TRBD2 matches at 9 bases. Unmatched junction bases numbered 9, after V lost 4 bases and J lost 2 bases. The CDR3 has 16 amino acids. Germline V lookup: CDR1 LNHDA, CDR2 SQIVND (reference sequence). The CDR3 region has the DNA TGTGCCAGTAGTACGCGGGGGGGTGAGGGGCCCTACGAGCAGTACTTC. It is translated as CASSTRGGEGPYEQYF.

This clone showed up just once. The chain has TRBV5-4 and TRBJ1-2; D is perhaps TRBD1 (6 bases). Germline loops: CDR1 SGHNT, CDR2 YYREEE (reference sequence). With 4 bases removed from V and 4 bases from J, the gap between germline ends came to 14 bases. The CDR3 has 14 amino acids. The CDR3 coding sequence is TGTGCCAGCAGCCTGGGGGGCGGGGGCTATGGCTACACCTTC. Its protein product is CASSLGGGGYGYTF. The whole variable domain, filled in from reference TRBV5-4 and TRBJ1-2, reads ETGVTQSPTHLIKTRGQQVTLRCSSQSGHNTVSWYQQALGQGPQFIFQYYREEENGRGNFPPRFSGLQFPNYSSELNVNALELDDSALYLCASSLGGGGYGYTFGSGTRLTVV.

Comment on this clone: Other DNA sequences in the sample encode the same CDR3. The V and J genes are TRBV30 and TRBJ1-6; weak D call: TRBD1 (5 bases). This CDR3 is 13 amino acids long. Between the trimmed V and J ends, which lost 1 base and 6 bases, there was a span of 7 bases. Germline loops: CDR1 GTSNPN, CDR2 SVGIG (reference sequence). The CDR3 loop is CAWSAGGNSPLHF. As DNA, the CDR3 is TGTGCCTGGAGTGCCGGGGGTAATTCACCCCTCCACTTT.

This clone was detected a few times. The chain combines TRBV28 with TRBJ2-1; 10 bases match TRBD2. This CDR3 contains 16 residues. The junction had 10 bases not matched to a gene; V was cut back by 2 bases and J by 9 bases. Looked up from germline, CDR1 is MDHEN and CDR2 is SYDVKM. CDR3 protein: CASSLGGLAGVGEQFF. Here the CDR3 DNA reads TGTGCCAGCAGTTTAGGGGGGCTAGCGGGAGTGGGTGAGCAGTTCTTC.

This chain connects TRBV30 to TRBJ2-5; TRBD2 matches at 14 bases. V was clipped by 2 bases and J by 5 bases; unmatched bases: 10. CDR1 GTSNPN and CDR2 SVGIG come from the germline V gene (reference sequence). This CDR3 is 17 amino acids long. The CDR3 loop reads CAWSSSRTSGRRETQYF. DNA of the CDR3: TGTGCCTGGAGTAGTAGCCGGACTAGCGGGAGGCGGGAGACCCAGTACTTC.